This TCR beta chain was identified in a study of identical twins. Points from the study as a whole: It was cross-sectional statistical analysis, not following the same donors, that the conclusions relied on. Models underestimated how often monozygotic twins shared out-of-frame TCR alpha.

The V gene's germline CDR1 is LGHNA and CDR2 YNFKEQ. The CDR3 extends over 17 amino acids. Losses at the gene ends were 5 bases for V and 0 bases for J; bases not matched to a gene: 13. MiXCR, applied by TCRdb to the 5' RACE reads, yields one record per CDR3 protein. The repertoire holds more than 250,000 distinct CDR3 sequences, with roughly 8.6% as singletons. This clonotype was recorded at least ten times. Its antigen is unknown. The sample was also reused in another study, on yellow fever vaccine responses in identical twins.

This chain links TRBV4-2 with TRBJ2-7; 7 nucleotides align to TRBD2. The receptor comes from a woman under 30 in good health. Input material: memory (CD45RO+) T cells sorted from blood. The CDR3 region is CASSIGREAGSSYEQYF. The CDR3 DNA reads TGTGCCAGCAGCATAGGCAGAGAAGCGGGATCCTCCTACGAGCAGTACTTC.